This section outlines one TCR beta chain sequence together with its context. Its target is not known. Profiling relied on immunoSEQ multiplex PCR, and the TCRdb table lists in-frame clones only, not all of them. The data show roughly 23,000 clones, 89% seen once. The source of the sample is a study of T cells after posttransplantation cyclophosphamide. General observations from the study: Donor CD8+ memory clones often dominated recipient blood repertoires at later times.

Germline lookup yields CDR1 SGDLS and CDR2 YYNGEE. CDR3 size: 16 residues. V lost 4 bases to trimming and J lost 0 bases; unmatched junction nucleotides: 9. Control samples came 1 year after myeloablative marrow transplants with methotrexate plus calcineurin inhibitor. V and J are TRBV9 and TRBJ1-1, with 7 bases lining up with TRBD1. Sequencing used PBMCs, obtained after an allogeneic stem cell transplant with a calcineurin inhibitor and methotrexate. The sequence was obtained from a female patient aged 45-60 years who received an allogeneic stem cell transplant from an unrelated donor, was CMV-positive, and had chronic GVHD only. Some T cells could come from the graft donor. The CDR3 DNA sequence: TGTGCCAGCAGCCCTCGGACAGGACTTCTGAACACTGAAGCTTTCTTT. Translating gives CASSPRTGLLNTEAFF.